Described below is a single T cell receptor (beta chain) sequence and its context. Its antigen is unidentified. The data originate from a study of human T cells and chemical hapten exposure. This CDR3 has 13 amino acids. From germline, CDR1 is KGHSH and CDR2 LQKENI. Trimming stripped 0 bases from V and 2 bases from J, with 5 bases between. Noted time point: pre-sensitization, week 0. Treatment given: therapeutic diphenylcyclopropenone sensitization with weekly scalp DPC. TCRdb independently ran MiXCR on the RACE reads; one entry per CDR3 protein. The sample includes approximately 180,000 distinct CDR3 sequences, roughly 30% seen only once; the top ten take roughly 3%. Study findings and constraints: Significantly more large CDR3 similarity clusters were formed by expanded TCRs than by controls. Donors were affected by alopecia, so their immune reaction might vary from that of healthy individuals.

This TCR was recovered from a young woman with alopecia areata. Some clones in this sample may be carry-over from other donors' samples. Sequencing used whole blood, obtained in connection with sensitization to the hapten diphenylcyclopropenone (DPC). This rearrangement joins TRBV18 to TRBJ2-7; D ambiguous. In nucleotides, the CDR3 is TGTGCCAGCTCACCACCGATAGCCTACGAGCAGTACTTC. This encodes CASSPPIAYEQYF.